These 18 T cell receptor beta chains came from one sample sequenced in a study of vaccination and CD4 T cells after COVID-19. The antigens for these receptors are not known. Cultured CD4+ T cells had their DNA profiled by the Oncomine TCR Beta short-read assay. MiXCR, applied by TCRdb to the PCR reads, yields one record per CDR3 protein. This sample has more than 10,000 distinct CDR3 sequences; around 61% occur once, and the top ten carry 7.1%. Treatment here: approximately nine-day PBMC culture with coronavirus spike peptide pools or control peptides (ViraFEST assay). Sequencing was performed on CD4+ T cells from blood, cultured in vitro, taken before SARS-CoV-2 vaccination. The receptor set was obtained from a human donor who had recovered from COVID-19.

The chain is built from TRBV2 and TRBJ1-2; D is unclear. This CDR3 is built from 13 residues. Looked up from germline, CDR1 is SNHLY and CDR2 is FYNNEI. Trimming cost V 8 bases and J 4 bases, with 14 bases left between them. The CDR3 loop reads CASREEGSYGYTF. For the CDR3, the DNA is TGTGCCAGCCGGGAGGAGGGTAGCTATGGCTACACCTTC.

This sequence joins TRBV5-1 and TRBJ2-5, with TRBD2 identical over 7 bases. This CDR3 is built from 13 residues. V was pared by 6 bases and J by 2 bases, with 4 bases of the junction left unmatched. The germline gives CDR1 SGHRS, CDR2 YFSETQ. CDR3 coding DNA: TGCGCCAGCAAGGGAGGGTCGCAAGAGACCCAGTACTTC. Protein product: CASKGGSQETQYF.

This rearrangement joins TRBV2 to TRBJ1-2; 7 nucleotides align to TRBD1. CDR1 SNHLY and CDR2 FYNNEI come from the germline V gene. The CDR3 is made up of 14 amino acids. The V and J ends lost 7 bases and 4 bases, in that order; junction bases with no gene match: 9. The CDR3 here is CASTDGQVGYGYTF. DNA for the CDR3: TGTGCCAGCACCGACGGACAGGTTGGCTATGGCTACACCTTC.

In DNA form, the CDR3 reads TGTGCCACCAGCAGAGATCGGGACAGCCCTCTTGAAGCTTTCTTT. Its translation: CATSRDRDSPLEAFF. The chain uses TRBV15 and TRBJ1-1, with 7 bases aligning to TRBD1. This CDR3 has 15 amino acids. The ends lost 0 bases at V and 7 bases at J; junction bases unmatched: 8. Germline loops: CDR1 LNHNV, CDR2 YYDKDF (reference sequence).

The chain is built from TRBV28 and TRBJ1-5, with unresolved D. The CDR3 runs to 13 residues. Trimming left V 3 bases short and J 2 bases short, with 5 bases between. Germline CDR1 and CDR2: MDHEN and SYDVKM. CDR3 loop: CASSLDGNQPQHF. CDR3 DNA sequence: TGTGCCAGCAGTTTGGACGGCAATCAGCCCCAGCATTTT.

The chain combines TRBV19 with TRBJ2-5, with a weak D call TRBD1 (6 bases). CDR1 is LNHDA and CDR2 is SQIVND in the germline V gene (reference sequence). V gave up 4 bases and J gave up 4 bases, with 13 bases separating them. The CDR3 spans 14 residues. This CDR3 reads CASSKGDVGETQYF. The DNA of the CDR3 is TGTGCCAGTAGTAAGGGGGATGTGGGAGAGACCCAGTACTTC.

This clonotype was recorded a few times. The chain employs TRBV7-2 and TRBJ2-4; D is unresolved. Trimming shortened V by 1 base and J by 0 bases, and 10 bases separated the two germline ends. The germline gives CDR1 SGHTA, CDR2 FQGNSA. This CDR3 spans 16 amino acids. CDR3 residues: CASSLVLPLAKNIQYF. The DNA for the CDR3 is TGTGCCAGCAGCTTAGTCCTCCCCCTAGCCAAAAACATTCAGTACTTC.

The gene calls are TRBV6-1 and TRBJ2-4; the D is unclear. CDR1 is MNHNS, CDR2 SASEGT, per germline. The germline V and J ends were trimmed by 3 bases and 7 bases, with 4 bases remaining between them. The CDR3 contains 11 residues. CDR3 coding DNA: TGTGCCAGCAGTGACTACAACATTCAGTACTTC. It yields the protein CASSDYNIQYF.

The chain is built from TRBV5-4 and TRBJ2-3, with 7 bases fitting TRBD1. Germline assignment: CDR1 SGHNT and CDR2 YYREEE (reference sequence). The CDR3 has 15 amino acids. J was trimmed by 4 bases and V by 4 bases; bases with no gene match: 9. The CDR3 nucleotides are TGTGCCAGCAGCCTACGGGACAGATCTGCAGATACGCAGTATTTT. This encodes CASSLRDRSADTQYF.

This clonotype was detected only once. The chain employs TRBV18 and TRBJ1-5, with 10 nucleotides matching TRBD1. This CDR3 is 15 amino acids long. Per germline, CDR1 KGHSH and CDR2 LQKENI. Trimming cost V 6 bases and J 7 bases; bases outside gene matches: 9. CDR3 amino acids: CASSRGTGAGQPQHF. DNA for the CDR3: TGTGCCAGCTCCCGAGGGACAGGGGCAGGGCAGCCCCAGCATTTT. Together with reference TRBV18 and TRBJ1-5, the CDR3 gives the full variable domain: NAGVMQNPRHLVRRRGQEARLRCSPMKGHSHVYWYRQLPEEGLKFMVYLQKENIIDESGMPKERFSAEFPKEGPSILRIQQVVRGDSAAYFCASSRGTGAGQPQHFGDGTRLSIL.

The chain couples TRBV27 to TRBJ2-5; D remains unclear. Germline V CDR1 and CDR2: MNHEY, SMNVEV (reference sequence). Trimming stripped 6 bases from V and 5 bases from J, with 13 bases between. The CDR3 is 13 residues long. CDR3 sequence: CASSSPPRETQYF. CDR3 nucleotides: TGTGCCAGCAGCTCCCCTCCTCGGGAGACCCAGTACTTC.

This chain joins TRBV27 and TRBJ1-2; unclear D gene. V lost 4 bases, J lost 4 bases, and 16 bases lay in between. Germline V gene data show CDR1 as MNHEY and CDR2 as SMNVEV (reference sequence). The CDR3 has 15 residues. This CDR3 reads CASSSPLGGSYGYTF. CDR3 nucleotides: TGTGCCAGCAGTTCCCCCCTTGGAGGGAGCTATGGCTACACCTTC.

CDR3: CSARDRGQGATDTQYF. As DNA, the CDR3 is TGCAGTGCTAGAGATCGGGGGCAGGGGGCGACAGATACGCAGTATTTT. The V gene is TRBV20-1, the J gene TRBJ2-3, with 8 bases aligning to TRBD1. Trimming took 0 bases from V and 3 from J; bases not matched to a gene: 8. CDR3 length: 16 residues. The germline V gene has CDR1 DFQATT and CDR2 SNEGSKA (reference sequence).

The chain combines TRBV15 with TRBJ2-7, with a possible D match to TRBD2 (6 bases). This CDR3 contains 15 residues. Germline V gives CDR1 LNHNV, CDR2 YYDKDF (reference sequence). V was clipped by 0 bases and J by 2 bases, with 11 bases between them. CDR3 in amino acids: CATSRDPGLAYEQYF. The CDR3 DNA reads as TGTGCCACCAGCAGAGATCCGGGACTTGCCTACGAGCAGTACTTC.

The genes are TRBV6-1 and TRBJ2-5; 9 bases are a match to TRBD1. Germline V lookup: CDR1 MNHNS, CDR2 SASEGT. There are 15 residues in the CDR3. J was trimmed by 7 bases and V by 6 bases; bases with no gene match: 12. The CDR3 is CASRPGQGASGTQYF. CDR3 DNA sequence: TGTGCCAGCAGACCGGGACAGGGAGCCTCTGGGACCCAGTACTTC.

The chain employs TRBV20-1 and TRBJ2-5; D unresolved. The CDR3 runs to 13 residues. V shed 7 bases and J shed 2 bases, with 14 bases lying between them. CDR1 and CDR2 from the germline V gene are DFQATT and SNEGSKA (reference sequence). The CDR3 sequence is CSGLNQIQETQYF. The CDR3, as DNA: TGCAGTGGACTGAACCAAATACAAGAGACCCAGTACTTC.

The J gene is TRBJ2-3, the V gene TRBV7-3, with 12 bases identical to TRBD2. The CDR3 loop spans 22 amino acids. The V gene end was trimmed by 0 bases and the J gene end by 1 base; junction bases not matched to a gene: 17. CDR1 SGHTA and CDR2 FQGTGA come from the germline V gene. The CDR3 here is CASSLTSPRLAGESLGTDTQYF. The CDR3 DNA sequence: TGTGCCAGCAGCTTAACGTCTCCGAGACTAGCGGGAGAGAGTTTGGGCACAGATACGCAGTATTTT.

V is TRBV19 and J is TRBJ2-2; D may be TRBD1 or TRBD2 (5 bases each). Germline V gene lookup returns CDR1 LNHDA and CDR2 SQIVND (reference sequence). V lost 4 bases, J lost 5 bases, and 11 bases lay in between. CDR3 length: 14 amino acids. CDR3 coding DNA: TGTGCCAGTAGTAGTAGGGGCGGGACCGGGGAGCTGTTTTTT. Protein: CASSSRGGTGELFF.